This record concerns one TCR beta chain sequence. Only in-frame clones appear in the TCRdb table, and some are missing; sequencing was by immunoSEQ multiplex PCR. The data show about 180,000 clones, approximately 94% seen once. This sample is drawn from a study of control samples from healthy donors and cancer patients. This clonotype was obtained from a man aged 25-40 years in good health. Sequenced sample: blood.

The CDR3 DNA is TGTGCCAGCAGCTCTTCACATGGAAACACCATATATTTT. Its protein is CASSSSHGNTIYF. The chain is built from TRBV7-9 and TRBJ1-3; D unclear. V was cut by 4 bases and J by 3 bases, with 7 bases left in between. CDR1 is SEHNR and CDR2 is FQNEAQ in the germline V gene (reference sequence). The CDR3 covers 13 residues.